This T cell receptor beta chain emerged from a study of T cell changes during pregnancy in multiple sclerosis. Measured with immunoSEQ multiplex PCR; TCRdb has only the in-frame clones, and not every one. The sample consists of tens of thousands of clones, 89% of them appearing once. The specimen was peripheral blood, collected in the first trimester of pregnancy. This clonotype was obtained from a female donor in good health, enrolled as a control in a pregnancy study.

CDR3 in amino acids: CASSGSLIWPGELFF. The DNA for the CDR3 is TGTGCCAGCAGTGGTAGCTTAATCTGGCCCGGGGAGCTGTTTTTT. V is TRBV2 and J is TRBJ2-2; D uncertain. The germline V gene has CDR1 SNHLY and CDR2 FYNNEI. The V end was cut by 4 bases, the J end by 6 bases, with 15 bases between. The CDR3 loop spans 15 amino acids. The full variable domain, completed using reference TRBV2 and TRBJ2-2, is EPEVTQTPSHQVTQMGQEVILRCVPISNHLYFYWYRQILGQKVEFLVSFYNNEISEKSEIFDDQFSVERPDGSNFTLKIRSTKLEDSAMYFCASSGSLIWPGELFFGEGSRLTVL.